The 24 T cell receptor beta chains below come from one sample, sequenced in a study of vaccination effects on CD4 cells after COVID-19. The repertoire was sequenced with immunoSEQ multiplex PCR; TCRdb's copy has only in-frame clones and lacks some. The sample has around 30,000 clones, roughly two thirds seen once. The ViraFEST assay expanded antigen-specific CD4+ T cells with viral peptide pools before sequencing. Culture lasted over 9 days before CD4+ T cell isolation. Their specific antigens are unknown. Specimen: CD4+ T cells from PBMCs cultured with HCoV-229E spike peptides, collected before COVID-19 vaccination. Receptors were obtained from a human donor who received a COVID-19 vaccine.

The V gene is TRBV6-8, the J gene TRBJ1-2, with 9 bases aligning to TRBD1. Germline V lookup: CDR1 MNHGY, CDR2 SAAAGT. V was clipped by 6 bases and J by 6 bases; unmatched bases: 17. This CDR3 comprises 17 residues. The CDR3 loop is CASRELHPGQGGDGYTF. The CDR3 nucleotides are TGTGCCAGCAGAGAACTCCATCCGGGACAGGGTGGAGATGGCTACACCTTC.

The chain links TRBV5-3 to TRBJ1-1, with D hard to call. TRBV5-3 carries the ORF label, with uncertain function. Deletions cut 2 bases from V and 4 bases from J, with 12 bases between. This CDR3 is built from 14 residues. The CDR3 DNA reads as TGTGCCAGAAGCTTAAGCGTCTGGGGCACTGAAGCTTTCTTT. Amino acids: CARSLSVWGTEAFF.

V usage is TRBV3-1 (or the pseudogene TRBV3-2) and J usage is TRBJ1-4; possibly TRBD1 for D (5 bases). Germline loops: CDR1 LGHDT, CDR2 YNNKEL (reference sequence). This CDR3 has 13 amino acids. Trimming took 4 bases from V and 8 from J, leaving 11 bases between them. The CDR3 loop reads CASSPRDGEKLFF. CDR3 nucleotides: TGTGCCAGCAGCCCTAGGGACGGAGAAAAACTGTTTTTT.

This clone was seen just once. The V gene is TRBV7-9, the J gene TRBJ1-2; 7 bases are shared with TRBD1. CDR3 length: 14 residues. Germline lookup yields CDR1 SEHNR and CDR2 FQNEAQ (reference sequence). V lost 4 bases to trimming and J lost 5 bases; unmatched junction nucleotides: 7. The CDR3 region is CASSSSGTEYGYTF. DNA for the CDR3: TGTGCCAGCAGCTCCTCCGGGACAGAATATGGCTACACCTTC. Filled out from reference TRBV7-9 and TRBJ1-2, the complete variable domain reads DTGVSQNPRHKITKRGQNVTFRCDPISEHNRLYWYRQTLGQGPEFLTYFQNEAQLEKSRLLSDRFSAERPKGSFSTLEIQRTEQGDSAMYLCASSSSGTEYGYTFGSGTRLTVV.

The chain carries TRBV28 and TRBJ1-5, with D unclear. Trimming left V 5 bases short and J 0 bases short, with 14 bases between. The germline V gene has CDR1 MDHEN and CDR2 SYDVKM. The CDR3 spans 16 residues. CDR3 DNA sequence: TGTGCCAGCAGTACCCGGCCGCGGGGTAGCAATCAGCCCCAGCATTTT. Translated: CASSTRPRGSNQPQHF.

The chain uses TRBV27 and TRBJ1-2, with D maybe TRBD1 (5 bases). The V gene lost 6 bases and the J gene lost 2 bases, with 10 bases spanning the gap. Germline CDR1 and CDR2: MNHEY and SMNVEV (reference sequence). CDR3 length equals 13 residues. CDR3 nucleotides: TGTGCCAGCAGGCAAACAGGAAACTATGGCTACACCTTC. The encoded protein is CASRQTGNYGYTF.

To note about this clone: The junction and the germline gene differ at one end; a read error may be behind it. This rearrangement joins TRBV7-7 to TRBJ2-5, with TRBD1 matching over 11 bases. This CDR3 spans 14 amino acids. Germline loops: CDR1 SSHAT, CDR2 FNYEAQ (reference sequence). The CDR3 spells CASSFGTGGETQYF. The CDR3 DNA reads as TGTGCTAGCAGCTTCGGGACAGGGGGAGAGACCCAGTACTTC.

The CDR3 spells CASSSHRVLTEAFF. DNA for the CDR3: TGTGCCAGCAGCTCCCACAGGGTATTGACTGAAGCTTTCTTT. The rearrangement joins TRBV6-5 to TRBJ1-1, with D possibly being TRBD1 (6 bases). This CDR3 comprises 14 residues. The ends were cut back, 6 bases at V and 5 bases at J, with 16 bases in the middle. CDR1 is MNHEY and CDR2 is SVGAGI in the germline V gene.

This CDR3 reads CASSQGHGRTTEAFF. CDR3 sequence (DNA): TGCGCCAGCAGCCAAGGACACGGGCGGACCACTGAAGCTTTCTTT. This chain uses TRBV4-1 with TRBJ1-1, with D hard to call. The germline gives CDR1 MGHRA, CDR2 YSYEKL. The ends were cut back, 1 base at V and 4 bases at J, with 13 bases in the middle. This CDR3 region has 15 residues.

This chain joins TRBV7-2 and TRBJ1-4; the match to TRBD1 covers 10 bases. Germline CDR1 and CDR2: SGHTA and FQGNSA. The CDR3 spans 14 residues. J was trimmed by 7 bases and V by 4 bases; bases with no gene match: 3. The CDR3, as DNA: TGTGCCAGCAGCTCCGGGACAGGGGCTGAAAAACTGTTTTTT. Its protein is CASSSGTGAEKLFF.

The chain uses TRBV19 and TRBJ1-2; maybe TRBD1 (6 bases). The CDR3 has 15 residues. Trimming took off 4 bases at V and 4 bases at J, with 16 bases between the two ends. Germline V gives CDR1 LNHDA, CDR2 SQIVND (reference sequence). The CDR3 nucleotides read TGTGCCAGTAGTAAGCCCTCAGGGGAGGGCTATGGCTACACCTTC. Translating gives CASSKPSGEGYGYTF.

About this clone itself: Mismatch with germline at one junction end may stem from a read error. The V gene is TRBV5-4, the J gene TRBJ1-2; 8 bases are a match to TRBD1. Germline-derived CDR1 and CDR2 are SGHNT and YYREEE (reference sequence). The CDR3 runs to 12 residues. The DNA of the CDR3 is TGTGCCAGCAGCTTCGAGACAGGGGCGGTCGTCTTC. It specifies CASSFETGAVVF.

The chain couples TRBV27 to TRBJ1-6; 11 bases map to TRBD1. CDR3 length equals 15 residues. The V gene end was trimmed by 5 bases and the J gene end by 8 bases; junction bases not matched to a gene: 5. The germline V gene has CDR1 MNHEY and CDR2 SMNVEV (reference sequence). The CDR3 loop reads CASSPGTGGYSPLHF. The CDR3 region has the DNA TGTGCCAGCAGTCCGGGGACAGGGGGATATTCACCCCTCCACTTT.

V gene TRBV15 combines with J gene TRBJ2-5; tentatively, D is TRBD1 (5 bases). This CDR3 comprises 13 residues. The germline CDR1 and CDR2 sequences are LNHNV and YYDKDF (reference sequence). V lost 2 bases and J lost 2, with 6 bases in between. CDR3 residues: CATSRTGQETQYF. The CDR3 bases are TGTGCCACCAGCAGAACAGGACAAGAGACCCAGTACTTC. The full variable domain, completed using reference TRBV15 and TRBJ2-5, is DAMVIQNPRYQVTQFGKPVTLSCSQTLNHNVMYWYQQKSSQAPKLLFHYYDKDFNNEADTPDNFQSRRPNTSFCFLDIRSPGLGDTAMYLCATSRTGQETQYFGPGTRLLVL.

The V call is TRBV9, the J call TRBJ2-5; D is perhaps TRBD1 or TRBD2 (5 bases each). V shed 0 bases and J shed 5 bases, with 14 bases lying between them. Per the germline V gene, CDR1 is SGDLS and CDR2 is YYNGEE. The length of the CDR3 is 15 residues. The CDR3 DNA reads TGTGCCAGCAGCGTAGATTCGGGGCGCGGGGAGACCCAGTACTTC. Protein: CASSVDSGRGETQYF.

V is TRBV4-2 and J is TRBJ2-7; D is unresolved. This CDR3 contains 12 residues. The V end lost 0 bases, the J end lost 6 bases, and 6 bases lay between the germline ends. Germline loops: CDR1 LGHNA, CDR2 YNFKEQ. The CDR3 loop reads CASSQDVAEQYF. CDR3 sequence (DNA): TGTGCCAGCAGCCAAGATGTGGCCGAGCAGTACTTC.

This clone was seen more than once but under ten times. The chain recombines TRBV4-3 with TRBJ2-4; D is possibly TRBD1 or TRBD2 (6 bases each). This CDR3 spans 18 amino acids. Trimming pared 4 bases from V and 1 base from J, leaving 20 bases between. Per germline, CDR1 LGHNA and CDR2 YSLEER. The CDR3, as DNA: TGCGCCAGCAGCCGGGCGATAAGGAGGGACAAGGCCAAAAACATTCAGTACTTC. Its translation is CASSRAIRRDKAKNIQYF.

This CDR3 reads CASMRDYFKPAETQYF. The CDR3 nucleotides read TGTGCCAGCATGAGGGACTATTTTAAACCCGCAGAGACCCAGTACTTC. The chain couples TRBV7-8 to TRBJ2-5; 7 bases are shared with TRBD2. Germline V gene sequence: CDR1 SGHVS, CDR2 FQNEAQ. Germline trimming cut 7 bases from V and 4 bases from J; bases unmatched to any gene: 15. There are 16 residues in the CDR3.

CDR3 sequence (DNA): TGTGCCAGCAGTGAAGCGTTATCCTCCTGGTCTGGGGATGGGAACTATGGCTACACCTTC. The encoded protein is CASSEALSSWSGDGNYGYTF. The chain carries TRBV6-1 and TRBJ1-2; D is unresolved. V was shortened by 0 bases and J by 2 bases, with 25 bases between the two germline ends. Germline V lookup: CDR1 MNHNS, CDR2 SASEGT. The CDR3 is 20 amino acids.

J is TRBJ2-5 and V is TRBV9, with 12 nucleotides matching TRBD2. V shed 0 bases and J 5 bases; nucleotides not matched to a gene: 5. CDR3 size: 16 residues. Looked up from germline, CDR1 is SGDLS and CDR2 is YYNGEE. The CDR3 DNA sequence: TGTGCCAGCAGCGTAGCTAGCGGGGGGGCAGGGGAGACCCAGTACTTC. Protein product: CASSVASGGAGETQYF.

The V gene is TRBV5-6, the J gene TRBJ1-2; possibly TRBD1 for D (6 bases). Per germline, CDR1 SGHDT and CDR2 YYEEEE. The CDR3 runs to 17 residues. The V end lost 4 bases, the J end lost 0 bases, and 19 bases lay between the germline ends. In DNA, the CDR3 is TGTGCCAGCAGCGGGGGCCCCACGGGGGGAGCTAACTATGGCTACACCTTC. Its translation is CASSGGPTGGANYGYTF.

Only a few counts were recorded for this clone. This chain joins TRBV30 and TRBJ1-6, with unresolved D. The CDR3 is 13 amino acids. The germline gives CDR1 GTSNPN, CDR2 SVGIG (reference sequence). V lost 2 bases and J lost 13, with 15 bases in between. CDR3 sequence (DNA): TGTGCCTGGAGTCGGAGGACGCAAGGGCCCCTCCACTTT. Encoded protein: CAWSRRTQGPLHF.

The CDR3 here is CATSIYDRRNTIYF. In DNA form, the CDR3 reads TGTGCCACCAGCATCTACGACAGGAGAAACACCATATATTTT. The rearrangement links TRBV15 to TRBJ1-3, with D possibly being TRBD1 (6 bases). V lost 4 bases, J lost 5 bases, and 12 bases lay in between. This CDR3 is built from 14 residues. Germline loops: CDR1 LNHNV, CDR2 YYDKDF (reference sequence).

This clone has just a few counts. The chain carries TRBV18 and TRBJ1-5, with D perhaps matching TRBD1 (6 bases). Deletions cut 5 bases from V and 2 bases from J, with 7 bases between. The CDR3 is made up of 13 amino acids. Germline CDR1 is KGHSH and CDR2 is LQKENI. The CDR3 DNA is TGTGCCAGCTCAGAGGGGGGCAATCAGCCCCAGCATTTT. Residues: CASSEGGNQPQHF.